This record looks at one T cell receptor beta chain sequence and its context. In the original workflow: Amplification of reference gene primers was used by the study to estimate nucleated cell counts. Using immunoSEQ multiplex PCR, the repertoire was profiled, and TCRdb retains in-frame clones only, with some absent. That table is the source of V, J and clone size, and D and trimming were worked out from the DNA. The table has tens of thousands of clones, around 69% seen once. This sample is part of a study of blood T cell repertoires in COVID-19. Study-level background: In each case, the material was cDNA or gDNA derived from T cells, B-cell-depleted T cells, or PBMCs.

The ends lost 7 bases at V and 2 bases at J; junction bases unmatched: 9. The CDR3 loop spans 14 amino acids. Per germline, CDR1 SQVTM and CDR2 ANQGSEA. V is TRBV29-1 and J is TRBJ2-7, with 9 positions matching TRBD1. Sequencing input: peripheral blood. This TCR was recovered from a man aged 65 to 79 with active or convalescent COVID-19. The CDR3 loop is CSGRRGQGPYEQYF. In DNA, the CDR3 is TGCAGCGGACGCCGGGGACAGGGCCCCTACGAGCAGTACTTC.